This T cell receptor (beta chain) was documented in a study of neoadjuvant anti-PD-1 for oral cavity cancer. Study-level background: Patients without progression received a fourth nivolumab dose around day 43, then surgical resection on days 50-56. General study results and limits: Each response group had just a few patients in TCR analyses.

These oral cavity squamous cell carcinomas were HPV-negative and locally advanced. No culture or expansion preceded analysis of these blood cells. The table came from immunoSEQ multiplex PCR; TCRdb's copy has only in-frame clones and leaves some out. The sample comprises about 15,000 clones, around 71% of which are singletons, and about 2.7% rests with the top ten. The V end lost 0 bases, the J end lost 0 bases, and 7 bases lay between the germline ends. Germline V lookup: CDR1 SGDLS, CDR2 YYNGEE. The CDR3 is 15 amino acids. Details on this clone: Antigen: not known.

This rearrangement joins TRBV9 to TRBJ1-3; D is ambiguous. The TCR originated in a person aged 40 to 85 with oral cavity squamous cell carcinoma. The material sequenced was PBMCs, taken before nivolumab (anti-PD-1) treatment. The CDR3 DNA follows: TGTGCCAGCAGCGTAGACCGGAACTCTGGAAACACCATATATTTT. Its translation: CASSVDRNSGNTIYF.